This T cell receptor beta chain was observed in a study of beta chain features in type 1 diabetes. Study-level results: The similarity of naive, central memory and Treg TCRB repertoires appeared greater among patients than among healthy donors. Among patients with Type 1 diabetes, TCRB CDR3s were moderately but significantly shorter in every one of the four CD4+ subsets. Highly expressing activated T cells could be over-counted with a cDNA template.

What was sequenced were expressed TCRB transcripts, since all of the isolated RNA had been reverse transcribed. Profiled with immunoSEQ multiplex PCR; TCRdb holds only in-frame clones, not every one. The data hold roughly 260,000 clones, with roughly 20% observed a single time. A word on this clone: Its antigen is unidentified.

Sorting based on CD45RO/CCR7/CD25/CD127/CD95/CD27 separated CD4+ naive, central memory, regulatory and stem cell-like memory cells. Trimming cost V 5 bases and J 4 bases; bases outside gene matches: 7. This CDR3 has 14 amino acids. The germline CDR1 and CDR2 sequences are SGHNT and YYREEE (reference sequence). This chain uses TRBV5-4 with TRBJ1-2; TRBD1 matches 8 bases. Sequencing was carried out using naive CD4+ T cells from blood. The TCR comes from a woman aged 40 to 55 with type 1 diabetes. CDR3 residues: CASRERQGSYGYTF. CDR3 in DNA: TGTGCCAGCAGGGAGCGACAGGGGTCCTATGGCTACACCTTC.